This entry features one TCR beta chain sequence. This sample was included in a study of technical replicates of blood from four donors. The protocol was immunoSEQ multiplex PCR, while the TCRdb copy is restricted to in-frame clones and leaves out a portion. The table has approximately 59,000 clones, around 85% seen once. This clonotype originated in a human donor in good health. Some clones in this sample may be carry-over from other donors' samples. Sequenced input: PBMCs.

CDR3 in amino acids: CASSIARTAGGDTQYF. The CDR3, as DNA: TGCGCCAGCAGCATTGCCCGGACTGCCGGAGGAGATACGCAGTATTTT. The chain uses TRBV5-1 and TRBJ2-3, with D possibly TRBD2 on 5 matching bases. V was trimmed by 4 bases and J by 5 bases, leaving 20 bases between them. The length of the CDR3 is 16 residues. Germline V gene sequence: CDR1 SGHRS, CDR2 YFSETQ.